Following are 15 T cell receptor beta chains from one sample sequenced in a study of control samples from healthy donors and cancer patients. Sequencing was performed with immunoSEQ multiplex PCR; in TCRdb, only in-frame clones are kept and a portion is missing. The table shows approximately 69,000 clones, with around nine tenths occurring only once. Material: PBMCs. All receptors derive from a man aged 60 to 75 with colorectal cancer.

The rearrangement links TRBV7-8 to TRBJ2-5, with D possibly matching TRBD1 (5 bases). The CDR3 is 13 amino acids. Deletions cut 6 bases from V and 0 bases from J, with 8 bases between. CDR1 is SGHVS, CDR2 FQNEAQ, per germline. CDR3 sequence (DNA): TGTGCCAGCAGGGTGGACAACCAAGAGACCCAGTACTTC. Protein product: CASRVDNQETQYF. The whole variable domain, remainder taken from reference TRBV7-8 and TRBJ2-5, is GAGVSQSPRYKVAKRGQDVALRCDPISGHVSLFWYQQALGQGPEFLTYFQNEAQLDKSGLPSDRFFAERPEGSVSTLKIQRTQQEDSAVYLCASRVDNQETQYFGPGTRLLVL.

This clone was found a few times. The genes are TRBV18 and TRBJ2-7, with D perhaps matching TRBD1 (6 bases). Trimming shortened V by 6 bases and J by 3 bases, and 12 bases separated the two germline ends. This CDR3 has 13 amino acids. CDR1 is KGHSH, CDR2 LQKENI, per germline. CDR3 bases: TGTGCCAGCTCTGCCCAGGGGTTCTACGAGCAGTACTTC. Its protein product is CASSAQGFYEQYF.

The chain links TRBV5-8 to TRBJ2-1, with D unresolved. The V gene's germline CDR1 is SGHTS and CDR2 YDEGEE. The CDR3 contains 16 residues. V dropped 0 bases and J dropped 2 bases, with 12 bases sitting between them. CDR3 sequence (DNA): TGTGCCAGCAGCTTGGTCGAAGGGCCAACCTACAATGAGCAGTTCTTC. Amino acids: CASSLVEGPTYNEQFF. The whole variable domain, filled in from reference TRBV5-8 and TRBJ2-1, reads EAGVTQSPTHLIKTRGQQATLRCSPISGHTSVYWYQQALGLGLQFLLWYDEGEERNRGNFPPRFSGRQFPNYSSELNVNALELEDSALYLCASSLVEGPTYNEQFFGPGTRLTVL.

The V and J genes are TRBV6-5 and TRBJ2-7; TRBD2 aligns across 9 bases. This CDR3 region has 15 residues. Germline assignment: CDR1 MNHEY and CDR2 SVGAGI. The V gene end was trimmed by 6 bases and the J gene end by 2 bases; junction bases not matched to a gene: 8. For the CDR3, the DNA is TGTGCCAGCAGCAGTCTAGCGGGGCCAACCTACGAGCAGTACTTC. It encodes CASSSLAGPTYEQYF.

The V gene is TRBV2, the J gene TRBJ2-7, with TRBD1 as a possible D gene (6 bases). From germline, CDR1 is SNHLY and CDR2 FYNNEI. This CDR3 comprises 13 residues. Trimming cost V 7 bases and J 3 bases, with 13 bases left between them. The CDR3 reads CASTRDTNYEQYF. In DNA, the CDR3 is TGTGCCAGCACTCGGGACACCAACTACGAGCAGTACTTC.

The chain uses TRBV5-4 and TRBJ2-3, with 8 positions matching TRBD2. With 5 bases clipped from V and 4 bases from J, the junction kept 12 bases outside the gene matches. Germline V gene data show CDR1 as SGHNT and CDR2 as YYREEE (reference sequence). CDR3 size: 16 residues. The CDR3 coding sequence is TGTGCCAGCAGTACGGGACTAGGCTTGAGGGCAGATACGCAGTATTTT. Translating it yields CASSTGLGLRADTQYF.

The chain combines TRBV6-2 or TRBV6-3 with TRBJ2-3; weak D call: TRBD2 (5 bases). Germline CDR1 reads MNHEY; CDR2 reads SVGEGT. Trimming stripped 4 bases from V and 5 bases from J, with 13 bases between. The CDR3 sequence is 14 residues long. The CDR3 loop reads CASSSSTRVDTQYF. The CDR3 DNA reads TGTGCCAGCAGTTCCTCAACTAGGGTAGATACGCAGTATTTT.

This clone showed up just a few times. The gene calls are TRBV30 and TRBJ1-5; maybe TRBD1 (5 bases). Deletions cut 4 bases from V and 6 bases from J, with 16 bases between. From germline, CDR1 is GTSNPN and CDR2 SVGIG (reference sequence). The length of the CDR3 is 14 residues. Here the CDR3 DNA reads TGTGCCTGGAACTACAGGTGGGGAGGTCAGCCCCAGCATTTT. Translation: CAWNYRWGGQPQHF.

The chain carries TRBV11-2 and TRBJ2-5; the match to TRBD2 covers 9 bases. Germline-derived CDR1 and CDR2 are SGHAT and FQNNGV. The CDR3 runs to 16 residues. The V and J ends lost 5 bases and 3 bases, in that order; junction bases with no gene match: 10. In DNA, the CDR3 is TGTGCCAGCAGCCGCCAAGCGGGGGGCATAAAAGAGACCCAGTACTTC. Translated: CASSRQAGGIKETQYF.

This rearrangement joins TRBV2 to TRBJ1-5; 9 positions match TRBD1. The trim removed 7 bases at V and 0 bases at J, leaving 13 bases unmatched. This CDR3 is built from 18 residues. In germline, CDR1 is SNHLY, CDR2 FYNNEI. Here the CDR3 reads CASMPGTGHLYSNQPQHF. DNA of the CDR3: TGTGCCAGCATGCCCGGGACAGGGCACCTTTATAGCAATCAGCCCCAGCATTTT. Complete variable domain (other parts from reference TRBV2 and TRBJ1-5): EPEVTQTPSHQVTQMGQEVILRCVPISNHLYFYWYRQILGQKVEFLVSFYNNEISEKSEIFDDQFSVERPDGSNFTLKIRSTKLEDSAMYFCASMPGTGHLYSNQPQHFGDGTRLSIL.

Comments on this clone: The same CDR3 arises from other DNA sequences in this sample as well. This chain links TRBV11-2 with TRBJ2-5; unclear D gene. There are 15 residues in the CDR3. Germline CDR1 reads SGHAT; CDR2 reads FQNNGV. V lost 1 base and J 5 bases, leaving 14 bases between the germline ends. The CDR3 DNA follows: TGTGCCAGCAGCTTAGGGGGTCGAGACTGGGAGACCCAGTACTTC. This translates into CASSLGGRDWETQYF.

This clone appeared once. The gene calls are TRBV2 and TRBJ2-3, with TRBD1 matching 11 bases. From germline, CDR1 is SNHLY and CDR2 FYNNEI. The CDR3 spans 19 residues. V shed 6 bases, J shed 2 bases, and the junction held 16 bases outside the gene matches. Here the CDR3 DNA reads TGTGCCAGCAGCCCGGGACAGGGGGTGAGACTAGCGGCCACAGATACGCAGTATTTT. Encoded protein: CASSPGQGVRLAATDTQYF.

The sample holds one count of this clone. The chain is built from TRBV27 and TRBJ1-1; 7 nucleotides line up with TRBD1. The CDR3 extends over 15 amino acids. Germline trimming cut 2 bases from V and 1 base from J; bases unmatched to any gene: 4. Germline V gene data show CDR1 as MNHEY and CDR2 as SMNVEV (reference sequence). This CDR3 is CASSLRGGGNTEAFF. The CDR3 coding sequence is TGTGCCAGCAGTTTACGAGGGGGCGGGAACACTGAAGCTTTCTTT.

This chain uses TRBV27 with TRBJ2-5, with TRBD2 matching over 8 bases. Germline CDR1 reads MNHEY; CDR2 reads SMNVEV (reference sequence). CDR3 length: 17 residues. V dropped 5 bases and J dropped 5; count of bases not matched to a gene: 16. This CDR3 reads CASSPRRAGASGETQYF. DNA of the CDR3: TGTGCCAGCAGTCCCCGGAGAGCGGGGGCCTCGGGGGAGACCCAGTACTTC.

CDR3: CASSTNGVDGYTF. Written as DNA, the CDR3 is TGTGCCAGCAGCACGAACGGGGTGGATGGCTACACCTTC. This sequence joins TRBV4-2 and TRBJ1-2; unclear D gene. The length of the CDR3 is 13 residues. Germline lookup yields CDR1 LGHNA and CDR2 YNFKEQ. Trimming removed 5 bases from V and 6 bases from J, with 13 bases in between.